This is a list of T cell receptor beta chains from one sample in a study of T cells in Graves' hyperthyroidism and ophthalmopathy. TCRdb processed the multiplex PCR reads anew with MiXCR; each CDR3 protein has one entry. Of about 690,000 distinct CDR3 sequences in the sample, roughly 17% were seen once. Sample: blood. Every receptor here comes from a man aged 45 to 65 with Graves' hyperthyroidism. CDR3s include the opening cysteine and the closing phenylalanine or tryptophan.

v_call,j_call,cdr3_aa
TRBV28,TRBJ1-5,CASSITEYSNQPQHF
TRBV19,TRBJ2-5,CASSPQGKQETQYF
TRBV20-1,TRBJ2-7,CSARELAGGPYEQYF
TRBV4-3,TRBJ1-1,CASSQDTRAFF
TRBV6-2/TRBV6-3,TRBJ2-1,CASTGTSLPEQFF
TRBV12-3/TRBV12-4,TRBJ1-2,CASTLGVGYTF
TRBV19,TRBJ2-7,CASSITRLAGTYEQYF
TRBV3-1,TRBJ2-7,CASSPSWANSYEQYF
TRBV4-2,TRBJ2-5,CASSGEASAYQETQYF
TRBV3-1,TRBJ1-6,CASSQESLRDSPLHF
TRBV20-1,TRBJ1-1,CSALHRVMNTEAFF
TRBV24-1,TRBJ2-5,CATSDSRGRGETQYF
TRBV7-3,TRBJ2-3,CASSPRGNTDTQYF
TRBV20-1,TRBJ2-1,CSAKREHEQFF
TRBV7-9,TRBJ1-2,CASSFPQSHYGYTF
TRBV12-3/TRBV12-4,TRBJ2-1,CASSSGTGVNEQFF
TRBV6-5,TRBJ2-3,CASSYGEEAALSTDTQYF
TRBV12-3/TRBV12-4,TRBJ1-1,CASSSGRAAEAFF
TRBV12-3/TRBV12-4,TRBJ2-1,CASSLVLAGGLRNEQFF
TRBV5-6,TRBJ1-1,CASSLNGGGAFF
TRBV28,TRBJ2-1,CASSLQGWNEQFF
TRBV7-8,TRBJ2-4,CASSSRDRGLENIQYF
TRBV28,TRBJ2-5,CASSSHTGGPQETQYF
TRBV5-8,TRBJ1-1,CASSLVSGYGMNTEAFF
TRBV20-1,TRBJ2-7,CSATSRLAGSYEQYF
TRBV27,TRBJ2-3,CASSSWTGVLFSTQYF
TRBV20-1,TRBJ2-1,CSASPSIFSYNEQFF
TRBV28,TRBJ2-7,CASSSSTSGSYEQYF
TRBV20-1,TRBJ2-7,CSAPLVYEQYF
TRBV7-8,TRBJ1-5,CASTPWEGRSNQPQHF
TRBV28,TRBJ2-3,CASRGTDTQYF
TRBV28,TRBJ1-4,CASSPSALTEGSEKLFF
TRBV2,TRBJ1-4,CASRELGTGNEKLFF
TRBV20-1,TRBJ2-2,CSARELAGFGELFF
TRBV4-1,TRBJ2-3,CASSPTQDTQYF
TRBV28,TRBJ2-3,CASSPGLAASTDTQYF
TRBV9,TRBJ2-5,CASSALSGRASETQYF
TRBV20-1,TRBJ2-7,CSAMTESYEQYF
TRBV24-1,TRBJ2-5,CATSDFPIPGLDEETQYF
TRBV7-9,TRBJ2-7,CASSGELTGPSYEQYF
TRBV13,TRBJ2-5,CASSSGGVLETQYF
TRBV2,TRBJ2-3,CAGRGQRGAGTDTQYF
TRBV27,TRBJ2-1,CASSLGNYNEQFF
TRBV6-1,TRBJ2-7,CASSGQGAGEQYF
TRBV19,TRBJ1-5,CASSAITGRGGNQPQHF
TRBV20-1,TRBJ2-7,CSARGDSYEQYF
TRBV11-2,TRBJ2-1,CASSLVRLATAGEQFF
TRBV7-2,TRBJ2-4,CASNRQGDNIQYF
TRBV27,TRBJ1-6,CASSLIGAGPYNSPLHF
TRBV7-8,TRBJ1-1,CASSLGELMSTEAFF
TRBV3-1,TRBJ2-7,CASSRSLAGSSYEQYF
TRBV10-3,TRBJ2-5,CAISGSREETQYF
TRBV28,TRBJ2-1,CASSPRGSVINEQFF